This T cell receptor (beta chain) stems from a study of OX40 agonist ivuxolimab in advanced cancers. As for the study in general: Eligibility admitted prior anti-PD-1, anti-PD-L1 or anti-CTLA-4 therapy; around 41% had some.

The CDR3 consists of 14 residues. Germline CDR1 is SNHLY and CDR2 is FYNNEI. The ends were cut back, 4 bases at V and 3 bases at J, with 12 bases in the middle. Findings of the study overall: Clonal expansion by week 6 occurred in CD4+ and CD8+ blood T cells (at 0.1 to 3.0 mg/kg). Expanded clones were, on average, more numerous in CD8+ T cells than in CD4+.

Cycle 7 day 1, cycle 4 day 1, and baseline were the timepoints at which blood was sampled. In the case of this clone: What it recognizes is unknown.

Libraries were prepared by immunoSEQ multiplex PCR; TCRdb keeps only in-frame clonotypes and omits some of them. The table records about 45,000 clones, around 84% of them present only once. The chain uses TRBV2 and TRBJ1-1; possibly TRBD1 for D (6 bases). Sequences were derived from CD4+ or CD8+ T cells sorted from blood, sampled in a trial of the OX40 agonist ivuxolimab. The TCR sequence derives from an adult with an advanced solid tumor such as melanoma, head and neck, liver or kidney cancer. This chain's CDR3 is CASSVWGADTEAFF. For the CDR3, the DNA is TGTGCCAGCAGTGTTTGGGGGGCGGACACTGAAGCTTTCTTT.